These T cell receptor beta chains were read from a single sample in a study of blood T cells in healthy people across ages. TCRdb called the 5' RACE reads again in MiXCR, with one record for every CDR3 protein. The table has hundreds of thousands of distinct CDR3 sequences, less than 80% seen once. The sequenced sample was blood. The receptor source for this set is a man younger than 45 in good health. CDR3s include the opening cysteine and the closing phenylalanine or tryptophan. D genes are given only for firm matches. Clone size is not always given. Where it is, it says once, few, many or a class for expanded clones.

clone_size: once
v_call: TRBV15
d_call: -
j_call: TRBJ2-5
cdr3_aa: CATSARFTLNEQYF
cdr3_nt: TGTGCCACCAGCGCTCGGTTCACTCTCAATGAGCAGTACTTC

clone_size: -
v_call: TRBV5-6
d_call: TRBD1
j_call: TRBJ1-2
cdr3_aa: CASSWGTGVNYGYTF
cdr3_nt: TGTGCCAGCAGCTGGGGGACAGGGGTTAACTATGGCTACACCTTC

clone_size: few
v_call: TRBV19
d_call: -
j_call: TRBJ2-5
cdr3_aa: CASSIPPTETQYF
cdr3_nt: TGTGCCAGTAGTATCCCGCCCACGGAGACCCAGTACTTC

clone_size: -
v_call: TRBV5-1
d_call: TRBD1
j_call: TRBJ1-4
cdr3_aa: CASSSSRQGPNEKLFF
cdr3_nt: TGCGCCAGCAGCTCAAGCCGACAGGGGCCTAATGAAAAACTGTTTTTT

clone_size: -
v_call: TRBV6-2/TRBV6-3
d_call: -
j_call: TRBJ1-2
cdr3_aa: CASSFHITGYYTF
cdr3_nt: TGTGCCAGCAGTTTCCACATTACGGGATACTACACCTTC

clone_size: -
v_call: TRBV30
d_call: -
j_call: TRBJ1-2
cdr3_aa: CAWSVNLLTNYGYTF
cdr3_nt: TGTGCCTGGAGTGTGAACTTGCTAACGAACTATGGCTACACCTTC

clone_size: -
v_call: TRBV10-3
d_call: TRBD2
j_call: TRBJ2-5
cdr3_aa: CAIRTSGGEGSETQYF
cdr3_nt: TGTGCCATCAGGACTAGCGGGGGTGAAGGTTCGGAGACCCAGTACTTC

clone_size: many
v_call: TRBV7-6
d_call: -
j_call: TRBJ1-2
cdr3_aa: CASSLAMGSGYTF
cdr3_nt: TGTGCCAGCAGCTTAGCGATGGGGTCTGGCTACACCTTC

clone_size: -
v_call: TRBV12-3/TRBV12-4
d_call: TRBD1
j_call: TRBJ1-2
cdr3_aa: CASSPRGQNYGYTF
cdr3_nt: TGTGCCAGCAGCCCCCGGGGACAGAACTATGGCTACACCTTC

clone_size: -
v_call: TRBV4-2
d_call: -
j_call: TRBJ1-1
cdr3_aa: CASSQDPGGASEAFF
cdr3_nt: TGTGCCAGCAGCCAAGATCCGGGCGGTGCATCGGAAGCTTTCTTT

clone_size: -
v_call: TRBV7-2
d_call: TRBD2
j_call: TRBJ2-7
cdr3_aa: CASSLDPGLASYEQYF
cdr3_nt: TGTGCCAGCAGCTTAGATCCGGGACTAGCGTCCTACGAGCAGTACTTC

clone_size: -
v_call: TRBV20-1
d_call: TRBD1
j_call: TRBJ2-7
cdr3_aa: CSARNPRQGSYEQYF
cdr3_nt: TGCAGTGCTAGAAATCCTAGACAGGGATCCTACGAGCAGTACTTC

clone_size: -
v_call: TRBV20-1
d_call: -
j_call: TRBJ1-6
cdr3_aa: CSAREDAGANSPLHF
cdr3_nt: TGCAGTGCTAGAGAGGATGCAGGGGCTAATTCACCCCTCCACTTT

clone_size: -
v_call: TRBV12-3/TRBV12-4
d_call: -
j_call: TRBJ2-1
cdr3_aa: CASSLEAPARNEQFF
cdr3_nt: TGTGCCAGCAGTTTGGAAGCCCCCGCTCGCAATGAGCAGTTCTTC

clone_size: -
v_call: TRBV10-3
d_call: -
j_call: TRBJ1-5
cdr3_aa: CAISPQGPDQPQHF
cdr3_nt: TGTGCCATCAGTCCCCAGGGGCCCGATCAGCCCCAGCATTTT

clone_size: -
v_call: TRBV25-1
d_call: TRBD1
j_call: TRBJ1-2
cdr3_aa: CASSDPGQGVEGYTF
cdr3_nt: TGTGCCAGCAGCGACCCGGGACAGGGGGTTGAAGGCTACACCTTC

clone_size: -
v_call: TRBV24-1
d_call: -
j_call: TRBJ2-3
cdr3_aa: CATSDRGRWKDTQYF
cdr3_nt: TGTGCCACCAGTGATCGAGGACGGTGGAAGGATACGCAGTATTTT

clone_size: -
v_call: TRBV4-2
d_call: TRBD2
j_call: TRBJ2-1
cdr3_aa: CASSQVWEGNEQFF
cdr3_nt: TGTGCCAGCAGCCAAGTCTGGGAGGGAAATGAGCAGTTCTTC

clone_size: once
v_call: TRBV20-1
d_call: TRBD1
j_call: TRBJ2-7
cdr3_aa: CSARADRGYLYEQYF
cdr3_nt: TGCAGTGCTAGAGCGGACAGGGGATACCTCTACGAGCAGTACTTC

clone_size: -
v_call: TRBV4-3
d_call: TRBD2
j_call: TRBJ2-2
cdr3_aa: CASSHPKQSGGANTGELFF
cdr3_nt: TGCGCCAGCAGCCACCCCAAGCAGAGCGGGGGGGCTAACACCGGGGAGCTGTTTTTT

clone_size: -
v_call: TRBV28
d_call: -
j_call: TRBJ2-7
cdr3_aa: CASGTGPRAYEQYF
cdr3_nt: TGTGCCAGCGGAACGGGCCCCAGGGCGTACGAGCAGTACTTC

clone_size: -
v_call: TRBV7-9
d_call: -
j_call: TRBJ2-7
cdr3_aa: CASSNSHYEQYF
cdr3_nt: TGTGCCAGCAGCAACAGCCACTACGAGCAGTACTTC

clone_size: few
v_call: TRBV5-1
d_call: -
j_call: TRBJ2-7
cdr3_aa: CASSLWGSGWDEQYF
cdr3_nt: TGCGCCAGCAGCTTGTGGGGCAGCGGTTGGGACGAGCAGTACTTC

clone_size: -
v_call: TRBV2
d_call: TRBD1
j_call: TRBJ1-2
cdr3_aa: CASREQDRVWYGYTF
cdr3_nt: TGTGCCAGCAGGGAACAGGACAGGGTCTGGTATGGCTACACCTTC

clone_size: -
v_call: TRBV30
d_call: TRBD1
j_call: TRBJ2-7
cdr3_aa: CAWSRDRGYDEQYF
cdr3_nt: TGTGCCTGGTCCAGAGACAGGGGGTACGACGAGCAGTACTTC

clone_size: -
v_call: TRBV11-2
d_call: TRBD2
j_call: TRBJ2-5
cdr3_aa: CASERGGGQETQYF
cdr3_nt: TGTGCCAGCGAGCGGGGGGGCGGTCAAGAGACCCAGTACTTC

clone_size: -
v_call: TRBV6-6
d_call: -
j_call: TRBJ2-7
cdr3_aa: CASSYDPGEQYF
cdr3_nt: TGTGCCAGCAGTTACGACCCCGGCGAGCAGTACTTC

clone_size: -
v_call: TRBV29-1
d_call: -
j_call: TRBJ2-7
cdr3_aa: CSVGGRRNPYEQYF
cdr3_nt: TGCAGCGTTGGAGGACGGCGGAATCCCTACGAGCAGTACTTC

clone_size: -
v_call: TRBV7-2
d_call: -
j_call: TRBJ1-1
cdr3_aa: CASSLEGWETEAFF
cdr3_nt: TGTGCCAGCAGCTTAGAAGGGTGGGAGACAGAAGCTTTCTTT

clone_size: -
v_call: TRBV20-1
d_call: TRBD1
j_call: TRBJ2-3
cdr3_aa: CRGRDSRTDTQYF
cdr3_nt: TGCAGGGGCCGGGACAGCCGCACAGATACGCAGTATTTT

clone_size: -
v_call: TRBV6-2/TRBV6-3
d_call: -
j_call: TRBJ2-7
cdr3_aa: CVSSSDSGTLPPYEQYF
cdr3_nt: TGTGTCAGCAGTTCCGATTCCGGGACCCTTCCCCCCTACGAGCAGTACTTC

clone_size: few
v_call: TRBV11-2
d_call: -
j_call: TRBJ2-5
cdr3_aa: CASSRQVSNPPETQYF
cdr3_nt: TGTGCCAGCAGCCGCCAAGTGAGCAACCCTCCAGAGACCCAGTACTTC

clone_size: -
v_call: TRBV10-3
d_call: -
j_call: TRBJ2-7
cdr3_aa: CAISESTRGEQYF
cdr3_nt: TGTGCCATCAGTGAGTCCACTAGGGGGGAGCAGTACTTC

clone_size: -
v_call: TRBV12-3/TRBV12-4
d_call: TRBD2
j_call: TRBJ2-3
cdr3_aa: CAIHVSGGNTDTQYF
cdr3_nt: TGTGCCATACACGTTAGCGGGGGCAACACAGATACGCAGTATTTT

clone_size: -
v_call: TRBV28
d_call: TRBD2
j_call: TRBJ2-7
cdr3_aa: CASSSSGGPTYEQYF
cdr3_nt: TGTGCCAGCAGTTCTAGCGGGGGTCCCACCTACGAGCAGTACTTC

clone_size: -
v_call: TRBV12-3/TRBV12-4
d_call: -
j_call: TRBJ2-3
cdr3_aa: CASSLGRRITDTQYF
cdr3_nt: TGTGCCAGCAGTTTGGGTCGTCGGATCACAGATACGCAGTATTTT

clone_size: -
v_call: TRBV4-3
d_call: TRBD1
j_call: TRBJ2-3
cdr3_aa: CASSQDIGTGFGTDTQYF
cdr3_nt: TGCGCCAGCAGCCAAGATATTGGGACAGGGTTTGGCACAGATACGCAGTATTTT

clone_size: -
v_call: TRBV5-5
d_call: TRBD2
j_call: TRBJ2-5
cdr3_aa: CASSALSGGRQETQYF
cdr3_nt: TGTGCCAGCAGCGCTTTGAGCGGGGGAAGGCAAGAGACCCAGTACTTC

clone_size: -
v_call: TRBV12-3/TRBV12-4
d_call: -
j_call: TRBJ1-2
cdr3_aa: CASSLLGAEGYTF
cdr3_nt: TGTGCCAGCAGTTTACTGGGGGCGGAGGGCTACACCTTC

clone_size: -
v_call: TRBV24-1
d_call: -
j_call: TRBJ1-2
cdr3_aa: CATSDLPGNGYTF
cdr3_nt: TGTGCCACCAGTGATTTACCAGGGAATGGCTACACCTTC

clone_size: -
v_call: TRBV3-1
d_call: -
j_call: TRBJ2-7
cdr3_aa: CASSGGSHEQYF
cdr3_nt: TGTGCCAGCAGTGGGGGGTCCCACGAGCAGTACTTC

clone_size: -
v_call: TRBV5-1
d_call: -
j_call: TRBJ2-1
cdr3_aa: CASSLTGSYASNEQFF
cdr3_nt: TGCGCCAGCAGCTTGACAGGGTCTTATGCTTCCAATGAGCAGTTCTTC

clone_size: -
v_call: TRBV7-9
d_call: -
j_call: TRBJ2-7
cdr3_aa: CASSSSAASTIYEQYF
cdr3_nt: TGTGCCAGCAGCTCCTCGGCCGCAAGCACGATCTACGAGCAGTACTTC

clone_size: few
v_call: TRBV10-3
d_call: -
j_call: TRBJ1-6
cdr3_aa: CAISAPGHQSSYNSPLHF
cdr3_nt: TGTGCCATCAGTGCGCCAGGGCATCAAAGCTCCTATAATTCACCCCTCCACTTT

clone_size: -
v_call: TRBV24-1
d_call: -
j_call: TRBJ2-1
cdr3_aa: CATSPPRSGPYNEQFF
cdr3_nt: TGTGCCACCAGCCCCCCACGCTCGGGCCCCTACAATGAGCAGTTCTTC

clone_size: once
v_call: TRBV5-1
d_call: -
j_call: TRBJ2-7
cdr3_aa: CASSLVMGYEQYF
cdr3_nt: TGCGCCAGCAGCTTGGTAATGGGGTACGAGCAGTACTTC

clone_size: -
v_call: TRBV7-9
d_call: -
j_call: TRBJ2-7
cdr3_aa: CASSLALSGYYEQYF
cdr3_nt: TGTGCCAGCAGCTTAGCGCTTAGTGGTTACTACGAGCAGTACTTC

clone_size: -
v_call: TRBV7-2
d_call: -
j_call: TRBJ1-5
cdr3_aa: CASSALTSNNQPQHF
cdr3_nt: TGTGCCAGCAGCGCCTTGACTTCTAACAATCAGCCCCAGCATTTT

clone_size: -
v_call: TRBV6-5
d_call: -
j_call: TRBJ1-2
cdr3_aa: CASSYTRDYGYTF
cdr3_nt: TGTGCCAGCAGTTACACCCGGGACTATGGCTACACCTTC

clone_size: -
v_call: TRBV15
d_call: -
j_call: TRBJ2-6
cdr3_aa: CATSRLSSGANVLTF
cdr3_nt: TGTGCCACCAGCAGGCTTAGTTCTGGGGCCAACGTCCTGACTTTC

clone_size: -
v_call: TRBV3-1
d_call: -
j_call: TRBJ2-1
cdr3_aa: CASSHRGEQFF
cdr3_nt: TGTGCCAGCAGCCATCGGGGTGAGCAGTTCTTC

clone_size: -
v_call: TRBV10-3
d_call: -
j_call: TRBJ2-3
cdr3_aa: CAISEVGREDTQYF
cdr3_nt: TGTGCCATCAGTGAAGTCGGGCGAGAAGATACGCAGTATTTT

clone_size: many
v_call: TRBV4-2
d_call: -
j_call: TRBJ2-6
cdr3_aa: CASSQEGSGANVLTF
cdr3_nt: TGTGCCAGCAGCCAAGAAGGATCAGGGGCCAACGTCCTGACTTTC

clone_size: -
v_call: TRBV3-1
d_call: TRBD1
j_call: TRBJ1-6
cdr3_aa: CASSQDYRGFEALHF
cdr3_nt: TGTGCCAGCAGCCAAGATTACAGGGGGTTCGAAGCCCTCCACTTT

clone_size: -
v_call: TRBV30
d_call: -
j_call: TRBJ2-7
cdr3_aa: CAWSDGAYEQYF
cdr3_nt: TGTGCCTGGAGTGATGGGGCCTACGAGCAGTACTTC

clone_size: few
v_call: TRBV12-3/TRBV12-4
d_call: TRBD2
j_call: TRBJ2-3
cdr3_aa: CASSDPPGLVTDTQYF
cdr3_nt: TGTGCCAGCAGTGACCCCCCGGGACTAGTAACAGATACGCAGTATTTT

clone_size: -
v_call: TRBV7-2
d_call: -
j_call: TRBJ1-6
cdr3_aa: CASTVTSYNSPLHF
cdr3_nt: TGTGCCAGCACCGTCACGTCCTATAATTCACCCCTCCACTTT

clone_size: once
v_call: TRBV3-1
d_call: -
j_call: TRBJ2-7
cdr3_aa: CASSQALSRVCEQYF
cdr3_nt: TGTGCCAGCAGCCAAGCCCTGTCGAGGGTCTGCGAGCAGTACTTC

clone_size: once
v_call: TRBV7-8
d_call: -
j_call: TRBJ2-1
cdr3_aa: CASSTGGGQTYNEQFF
cdr3_nt: TGTGCCAGCAGCACGGGGGGAGGACAGACCTACAATGAGCAGTTCTTC